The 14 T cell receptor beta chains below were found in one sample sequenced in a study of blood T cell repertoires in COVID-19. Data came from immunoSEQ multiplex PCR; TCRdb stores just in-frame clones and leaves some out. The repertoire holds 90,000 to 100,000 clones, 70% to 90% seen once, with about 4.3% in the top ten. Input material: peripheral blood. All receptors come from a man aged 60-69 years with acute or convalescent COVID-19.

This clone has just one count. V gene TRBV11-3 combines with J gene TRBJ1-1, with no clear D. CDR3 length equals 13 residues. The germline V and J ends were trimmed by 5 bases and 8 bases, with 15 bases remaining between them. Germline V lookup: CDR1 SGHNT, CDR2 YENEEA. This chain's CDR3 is CASSPTDNLEAFF. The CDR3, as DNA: TGTGCCAGCAGCCCAACCGACAACCTAGAAGCTTTCTTT. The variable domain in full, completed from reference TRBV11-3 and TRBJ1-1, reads EAGVVQSPRYKIIEKKQPVAFWCNPISGHNTLYWYLQNLGQGPELLIRYENEEAVDDSQLPKDRFSAERLKGVDSTLKIQPAELGDSAVYLCASSPTDNLEAFFGQGTRLTVV.

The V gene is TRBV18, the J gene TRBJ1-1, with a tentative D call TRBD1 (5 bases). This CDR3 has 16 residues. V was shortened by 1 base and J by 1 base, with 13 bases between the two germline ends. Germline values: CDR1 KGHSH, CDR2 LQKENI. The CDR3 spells CASSPRSARANTEAFF. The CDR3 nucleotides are TGTGCCAGCTCACCACGATCGGCCAGGGCGAACACTGAAGCTTTCTTT. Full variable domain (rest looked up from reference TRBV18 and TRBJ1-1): NAGVMQNPRHLVRRRGQEARLRCSPMKGHSHVYWYRQLPEEGLKFMVYLQKENIIDESGMPKERFSAEFPKEGPSILRIQQVVRGDSAAYFCASSPRSARANTEAFFGQGTRLTVV.

The CDR3 spells CASSETLAGPPYF. Written as DNA, the CDR3 is TGTGCCAGCAGTGAAACCCTAGCGGGACCACCTTACTTC. The chain has TRBV2 and TRBJ2-7, with 9 bases that match TRBD2. This CDR3 contains 13 residues. The V gene's germline CDR1 is SNHLY and CDR2 FYNNEI. J lost 13 bases, V lost 2 bases, and 9 bases had no gene match.

CDR3 in DNA: TGTGCCAGCAGTGGGACTCCGCCCGACAATGAGCAGTTCTTC. It is translated as CASSGTPPDNEQFF. The chain recombines TRBV14 with TRBJ2-1; D perhaps matches TRBD2 (6 bases). Germline loops: CDR1 SGHDN, CDR2 FVKESK. The CDR3 is 14 amino acids. Trimming cost V 6 bases and J 5 bases, with 14 bases left between them.

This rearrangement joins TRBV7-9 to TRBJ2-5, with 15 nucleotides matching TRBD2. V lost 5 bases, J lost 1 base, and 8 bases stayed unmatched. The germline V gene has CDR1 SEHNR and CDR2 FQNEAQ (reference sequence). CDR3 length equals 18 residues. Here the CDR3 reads CASSPGLAGGNFQETQYF. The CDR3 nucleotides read TGTGCCAGCAGCCCCGGACTAGCGGGGGGGAACTTCCAAGAGACCCAGTACTTC. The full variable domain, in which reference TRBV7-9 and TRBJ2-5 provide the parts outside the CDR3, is DTGVSQNPRHKITKRGQNVTFRCDPISEHNRLYWYRQTLGQGPEFLTYFQNEAQLEKSRLLSDRFSAERPKGSFSTLEIQRTEQGDSAMYLCASSPGLAGGNFQETQYFGPGTRLLVL.

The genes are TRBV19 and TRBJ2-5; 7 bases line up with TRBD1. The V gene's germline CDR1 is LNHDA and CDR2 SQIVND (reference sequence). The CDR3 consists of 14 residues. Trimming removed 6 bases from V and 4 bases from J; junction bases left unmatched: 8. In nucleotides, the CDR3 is TGTGCCAGTAGATCCGAACAGGGGCGAGAGACCCAGTACTTC. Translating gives CASRSEQGRETQYF.

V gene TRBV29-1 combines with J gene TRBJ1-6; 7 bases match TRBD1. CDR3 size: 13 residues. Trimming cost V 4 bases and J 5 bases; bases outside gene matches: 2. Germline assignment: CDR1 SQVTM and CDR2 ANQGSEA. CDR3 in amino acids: CSVGQGDNSPLHF. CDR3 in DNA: TGCAGCGTTGGACAGGGAGATAATTCACCCCTCCACTTT.

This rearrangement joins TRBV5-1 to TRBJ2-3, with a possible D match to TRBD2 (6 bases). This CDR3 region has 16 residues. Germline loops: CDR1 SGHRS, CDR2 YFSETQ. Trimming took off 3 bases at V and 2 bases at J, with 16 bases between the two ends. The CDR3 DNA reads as TGCGCCAGCAGCTCTCAACCGGGAGCAAACACAGATACGCAGTATTTT. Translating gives CASSSQPGANTDTQYF. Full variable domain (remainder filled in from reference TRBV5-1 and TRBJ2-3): KAGVTQTPRYLIKTRGQQVTLSCSPISGHRSVSWYQQTPGQGLQFLFEYFSETQRNKGNFPGRFSGRQFSNSRSEMNVSTLELGDSALYLCASSSQPGANTDTQYFGPGTRLTVL.

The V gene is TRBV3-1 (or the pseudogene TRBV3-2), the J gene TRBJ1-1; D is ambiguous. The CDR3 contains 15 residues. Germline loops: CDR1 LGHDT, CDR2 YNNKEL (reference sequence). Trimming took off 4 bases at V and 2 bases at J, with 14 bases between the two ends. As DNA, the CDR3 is TGTGCCAGCAGCCTCTCCAGTGTTCCTAACACTGAAGCTTTCTTT. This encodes CASSLSSVPNTEAFF.

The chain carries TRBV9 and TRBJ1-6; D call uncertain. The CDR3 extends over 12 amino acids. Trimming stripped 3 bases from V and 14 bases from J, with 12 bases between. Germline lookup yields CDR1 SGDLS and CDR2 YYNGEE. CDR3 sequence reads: CASSAYDEALHF. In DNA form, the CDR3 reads TGTGCCAGCAGCGCTTACGATGAGGCCCTCCACTTT. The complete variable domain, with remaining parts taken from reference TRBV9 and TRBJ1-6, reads DSGVTQTPKHLITATGQRVTLRCSPRSGDLSVYWYQQSLDQGLQFLIQYYNGEERAKGNILERFSAQQFPDLHSELNLSSLELGDSALYFCASSAYDEALHFGNGTRLTVT.

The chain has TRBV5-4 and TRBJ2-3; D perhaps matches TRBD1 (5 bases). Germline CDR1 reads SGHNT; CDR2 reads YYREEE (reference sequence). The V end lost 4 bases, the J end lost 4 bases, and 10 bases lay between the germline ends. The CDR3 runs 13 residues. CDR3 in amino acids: CASSTRQPDTQYF. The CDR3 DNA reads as TGTGCCAGCAGCACCAGACAGCCAGATACGCAGTATTTT. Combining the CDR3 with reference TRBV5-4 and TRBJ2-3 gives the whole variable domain ETGVTQSPTHLIKTRGQQVTLRCSSQSGHNTVSWYQQALGQGPQFIFQYYREEENGRGNFPPRFSGLQFPNYSSELNVNALELDDSALYLCASSTRQPDTQYFGPGTRLTVL.

The CDR3 sequence: CASSQETRLAGGRYEQYF. CDR3 nucleotides: TGTGCCAGCAGCCAAGAGACCAGACTAGCGGGGGGGAGGTACGAGCAGTACTTC. The rearrangement joins TRBV4-2 to TRBJ2-7, with 14 bases lining up with TRBD2. From germline, CDR1 is LGHNA and CDR2 YNFKEQ. Trimming at V came to 0 bases and at J to 4 bases, leaving 8 bases not matched to a gene. The CDR3 spans 18 residues.

The CDR3 loop reads CASSLGQARSTDTQYF. The CDR3 DNA sequence: TGTGCCAGCAGCTTGGGACAGGCCCGTAGCACAGATACGCAGTATTTT. The rearrangement links TRBV7-7 to TRBJ2-3, with 8 nucleotides matching TRBD1. The CDR3 consists of 16 residues. The V gene end was trimmed by 3 bases and the J gene end by 0 bases; junction bases not matched to a gene: 5. In germline, CDR1 is SSHAT, CDR2 FNYEAQ (reference sequence).

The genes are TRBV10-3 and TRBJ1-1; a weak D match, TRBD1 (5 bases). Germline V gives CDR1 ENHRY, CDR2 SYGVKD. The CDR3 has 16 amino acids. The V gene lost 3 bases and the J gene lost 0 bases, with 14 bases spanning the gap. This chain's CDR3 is CAISDPSWGVNTEAFF. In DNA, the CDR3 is TGTGCCATCAGTGACCCATCCTGGGGGGTGAACACTGAAGCTTTCTTT.